The entry below describes one T cell receptor beta chain. Its antigen is unidentified. This table comes from immunoSEQ multiplex PCR, and its TCRdb copy is limited to in-frame clones, with some not included. The sample carries hundreds of thousands of clones, around 92% recorded once. This entry is derived from a study of Ad26.COV2.S vaccination and SARS-CoV-2 variants. Study information: Trial arm assignment for the donor was COV1001 Ad26.COV2.S.

Whole-study findings and limits: Participants given vaccine showed non-spike TCR breadth similar to that of placebo recipients. The breadth of spike-specific CD8+ and CD4+ T cell responses after vaccination was reportedly substantial.

Treatment defined: some 20 received Ad26.COV2.S at low or high dose, single or two shots; about five received placebo; per-sample allocation not given. The study sampled participants on day 63 after the first vaccine or placebo injection. The germline V gene has CDR1 MNHEY and CDR2 SVGAGI. The CDR3 runs 13 residues. V was clipped by 7 bases and J by 1 base, with 11 bases between them. The sequences come from peripheral blood, collected in a trial of Ad26.COV2.S vaccine versus placebo. The TCR sequence derives from a person aged 18 to 65 who received the Ad26.COV2.S COVID-19 vaccine or a placebo. This chain joins TRBV6-5 and TRBJ2-7, with D possibly matching TRBD2 (6 bases). Here the CDR3 reads CASKKGRSYEQYF. The CDR3 nucleotides are TGTGCCAGCAAAAAGGGGAGGTCCTACGAGCAGTACTTC.